One and the same sample provided the 21 T cell receptor beta chains below, sequenced in a study of Graves' ophthalmopathy and Graves' hyperthyroidism. The TCR beta CDR3 regions underwent amplification from RNA transcripts. HTBI-primed first-round RT-PCR preceded second-round multiplex PCR. TCRdb analysed the multiplex PCR reads with MiXCR anew, one entry per CDR3 protein. The sample lists hundreds of thousands of distinct CDR3 sequences; roughly 21% were seen once. Source material: peripheral blood. The receptors here all came from a woman aged 50 to 60 with Graves' ophthalmopathy.

There are many counts of this clonotype. This chain connects TRBV18 to TRBJ2-5; 7 bases fit TRBD1. The CDR3 is 15 amino acids. CDR1 is KGHSH and CDR2 is LQKENI in the germline V gene. With 5 bases clipped from V and 5 bases from J, the junction kept 11 bases outside the gene matches. In DNA, the CDR3 is TGTGCCAGCTCAATGGACTTGAGGGGGCAGGAGACCCAGTACTTC. Its translation: CASSMDLRGQETQYF.

The rearrangement uses TRBV3-1 and TRBJ2-7; D uncertain. Germline V gene data show CDR1 as LGHDT and CDR2 as YNNKEL (reference sequence). CDR3 length: 13 amino acids. V was clipped by 7 bases and J by 0 bases, with 10 bases between them. The DNA of the CDR3 is TGTGCCAGCAAGATGCAGATCTCCTACGAGCAGTACTTC. Its protein is CASKMQISYEQYF.

This clonotype appeared many times. For the CDR3, the DNA is TGTGCCTGGAAGGCAAGGACTTATAATTCACCCCTCCACTTT. Translating it yields CAWKARTYNSPLHF. This chain links TRBV30 with TRBJ1-6; D unclear. Deletions cut 4 bases from V and 4 bases from J, with 11 bases between. Germline loops: CDR1 GTSNPN, CDR2 SVGIG (reference sequence). The CDR3 runs to 14 residues.

This clonotype occurred many times. The V call is TRBV20-1, the J call TRBJ2-2; a weak D match, TRBD1 (5 bases). The CDR3 spans 14 residues. Trimming shortened V by 6 bases and J by 2 bases, and 13 bases separated the two germline ends. Germline CDR1 reads DFQATT; CDR2 reads SNEGSKA (reference sequence). The CDR3 loop reads CSAPWGGNTGELFF. The CDR3 DNA follows: TGCAGTGCGCCCTGGGGCGGAAACACCGGGGAGCTGTTTTTT.

This clonotype was picked up many times. The chain has TRBV6-1 and TRBJ2-5; 10 bases align to TRBD2. Looked up from germline, CDR1 is MNHNS and CDR2 is SASEGT. Germline trimming cut 5 bases from V and 8 bases from J; bases unmatched to any gene: 11. The CDR3 covers 15 residues. The CDR3 nucleotides are TGTGCCAGCAGTCCTGGGACTAGCGACCGGGGTACCCAGTACTTC. The encoded protein is CASSPGTSDRGTQYF.

This clonotype was detected only a few times. The rearrangement links TRBV11-3 to TRBJ1-2; TRBD1 is a possible D gene (6 bases). The V gene lost 4 bases and the J gene lost 2 bases, with 26 bases spanning the gap. The CDR3 is 19 residues long. Germline CDR1 and CDR2: SGHNT and YENEEA. The CDR3 is CASSSLIGGRGATNYGYTF. The CDR3 DNA is TGTGCCAGCAGCTCACTAATAGGAGGACGGGGGGCAACAAACTATGGCTACACCTTC.

The gene calls are TRBV28 and TRBJ1-2; TRBD1 is a possible D gene (5 bases). The germline V gene has CDR1 MDHEN and CDR2 SYDVKM. This CDR3 comprises 15 residues. Trimming removed 6 bases from V and 4 bases from J, with 18 bases in between. The CDR3 region has the DNA TGTGCCAGCAGCCTCCTCAACAGGAGGCTCTATGGCTACACCTTC. Amino acid sequence: CASSLLNRRLYGYTF.

The rearrangement uses TRBV2 and TRBJ1-4; 7 nucleotides line up with TRBD1. The CDR3 extends over 13 amino acids. From germline, CDR1 is SNHLY and CDR2 FYNNEI. The V and J ends lost 5 bases and 4 bases, in that order; junction bases with no gene match: 1. The DNA of the CDR3 is TGTGCCAGCAGTAGACAGGGTAATGAAAAACTGTTTTTT. Its translation: CASSRQGNEKLFF.

This clonotype was counted many times. The chain uses TRBV18 and TRBJ2-7, with 9 bases lining up with TRBD1. The length of the CDR3 is 15 residues. Germline values: CDR1 KGHSH, CDR2 LQKENI. Trimming at V came to 1 base and at J to 5 bases, leaving 6 bases not matched to a gene. DNA of the CDR3: TGTGCCAGCTCACCACTCCCGGGACAGGGTGACGAGCAGTACTTC. As protein: CASSPLPGQGDEQYF.

The table lists this clonotype with many counts. The genes are TRBV6-2 or TRBV6-3 and TRBJ1-1, with a tentative D call TRBD1 (6 bases). V was trimmed by 7 bases and J by 0 bases, leaving 12 bases between them. Germline V gene lookup returns CDR1 MNHEY and CDR2 SVGEGT. The CDR3 extends over 14 amino acids. The CDR3 bases are TGTGCCAGCATTCCAGACAGGATGAACACTGAAGCTTTCTTT. Its protein is CASIPDRMNTEAFF.

This clonotype was recorded many times. CDR3 loop: CASSLGGRGETQYF. CDR3 nucleotide sequence: TGTGCCAGCAGCTTGGGCGGGAGAGGCGAGACCCAGTACTTC. V usage is TRBV5-4 and J usage is TRBJ2-5, with 7 bases that match TRBD2. The germline V gene has CDR1 SGHNT and CDR2 YYREEE (reference sequence). V was clipped by 0 bases and J by 5 bases; unmatched bases: 4. This CDR3 region has 14 residues.

This clonotype has ten or more counts. The chain recombines TRBV2 with TRBJ2-5; 16 positions agree with TRBD2. The CDR3 runs 15 residues. With V trimmed by 8 bases and J by 3 bases, 3 bases remained unmatched. Germline-derived CDR1 and CDR2 are SNHLY and FYNNEI. Here the CDR3 reads CASSGTSGREETQYF. The CDR3 DNA reads as TGTGCCAGCTCAGGGACTAGCGGGAGGGAAGAGACCCAGTACTTC.

This clonotype was seen many times. The chain combines TRBV28 with TRBJ1-1; 7 bases fit TRBD1. V dropped 6 bases and J dropped 5; count of bases not matched to a gene: 3. The CDR3 covers 12 residues. CDR1 is MDHEN, CDR2 SYDVKM, per germline. CDR3 region: CASRSGQTEAFF. The CDR3 coding sequence is TGTGCCAGCAGGTCGGGACAGACTGAAGCTTTCTTT.

This clonotype was seen at least ten times. V usage is TRBV12-3 or TRBV12-4 and J usage is TRBJ1-2, with D tentatively TRBD1 (5 bases). Between the trimmed V and J ends, which lost 10 bases and 8 bases, there was a span of 17 bases. The CDR3 has 12 residues. The CDR3 sequence: CANSLTVGGYTF. CDR3 nucleotide sequence: TGTGCCAACAGCCTGACAGTCGGGGGCTACACCTTC.

This chain joins TRBV2 and TRBJ2-7; the D gene is possibly TRBD1 (5 bases). Germline values: CDR1 SNHLY, CDR2 FYNNEI. The CDR3 sequence is 16 residues long. V lost 1 base and J lost 3, with 16 bases in between. The CDR3 region is CASSEVLAGYGYEQYF. The CDR3 bases are TGTGCCAGCAGTGAAGTTCTGGCAGGGTATGGCTACGAGCAGTACTTC. Full variable domain (missing parts from reference TRBV2 and TRBJ2-7): EPEVTQTPSHQVTQMGQEVILRCVPISNHLYFYWYRQILGQKVEFLVSFYNNEISEKSEIFDDQFSVERPDGSNFTLKIRSTKLEDSAMYFCASSEVLAGYGYEQYFGPGTRLTVT.

Only a few counts were recorded for this clonotype. The CDR3 DNA follows: TGTGCCAGCAGCCCCGGACAGGGGAACACCATATATTTT. Protein sequence: CASSPGQGNTIYF. The rearrangement uses TRBV11-2 and TRBJ1-3; 9 bases map to TRBD1. This CDR3 has 13 residues. CDR1 is SGHAT, CDR2 FQNNGV, per germline. V shed 5 bases, J shed 7 bases, and the junction held 3 bases outside the gene matches.

This clonotype was seen many times. The V gene is TRBV2, the J gene TRBJ2-7; D is ambiguous. The CDR3 sequence is 12 residues long. The germline CDR1 and CDR2 sequences are SNHLY and FYNNEI. V was trimmed by 3 bases and J by 2 bases, leaving 5 bases between them. The CDR3 protein is CASSDPPYEQYF. CDR3 nucleotides: TGTGCCAGCAGTGATCCCCCCTACGAGCAGTACTTC.

V gene TRBV10-1 combines with J gene TRBJ2-7; D not certain. The germline V gene encodes CDR1 WNHNN and CDR2 SYGVQD (reference sequence). The CDR3 runs to 13 residues. DNA for the CDR3: TGCGCCAGCAGCCCCCCCCCGTGGCAGCCAACAAAGGTC. Its translation: CASSPPPWQPTKV.

This clonotype has ten or more counts. The chain joins TRBV6-1 to TRBJ1-1, with 8 bases matching TRBD1. V was clipped by 8 bases and J by 1 base; unmatched bases: 9. Per the germline V gene, CDR1 is MNHNS and CDR2 is SASEGT. There are 15 residues in the CDR3. The CDR3 spells CASGSRTGWNTEAFF. DNA for the CDR3: TGTGCCAGCGGCTCGAGGACAGGGTGGAACACTGAAGCTTTCTTT.

A note on this clonotype: The CDR3 does not end in the conserved phenylalanine or tryptophan, so this is likely a read error. V is TRBV5-6 and J is TRBJ1-1; D not resolved. V was shortened by 5 bases and J by 0 bases, with 11 bases between the two germline ends. The germline gives CDR1 SGHDT, CDR2 YYEEEE. This CDR3 has 14 amino acids. For the CDR3, the DNA is TGTGCCAGCAGTCAGCGAATACTGAACACTGAAGCTTTCCTT. Its protein product is CASSQRILNTEAFL.

This clonotype was seen at least ten times. In nucleotides, the CDR3 is TGTGCCTGGAGGGGAGATAGCGGGAGGGCTTACGAGCAGTACTTC. Translating it yields CAWRGDSGRAYEQYF. The J gene is TRBJ2-7, the V gene TRBV30; TRBD2 matches 11 bases. The CDR3 extends over 15 amino acids. Germline values: CDR1 GTSNPN, CDR2 SVGIG (reference sequence). V gave up 3 bases and J gave up 4 bases; unmatched junction bases: 8. Full variable domain (remainder filled in from reference TRBV30 and TRBJ2-7): SQTIHQWPATLVQPVGSPLSLECTVEGTSNPNLYWYRQAAGRGLQLLFYSVGIGQISSEVPQNLSASRPQDRQFILSSKKLLLSDSGFYLCAWRGDSGRAYEQYFGPGTRLTVT.